This TCR beta chain was recorded in a study of T-cell reconstitution after alpha-beta-depleted transplantation in children. Findings of the study overall: Fresh T-cell production supplied most of the T-cell counts and diversity seen one year after transplant. Approximately two months post-transplant, alpha-beta T cells reportedly originated from several hundred expanded graft clones.

Worth noting for this clonotype: Its cognate antigen is unknown.

Construction of the TCRbeta library involved unique molecular identifiers. Each CDR3 protein gets one entry after TCRdb re-called the PCR reads with MiXCR. The sample holds 610,000 or so distinct CDR3 sequences, 27% seen once. V lost 0 bases and J 6 bases, leaving 13 bases between the germline ends. Germline CDR1 and CDR2: SGHRS and YFSETQ. There are 15 residues in the CDR3. The sequenced sample was PBMCs, obtained before TCRalphabeta/CD19-depleted stem cell transplant. This TCR was sampled from a boy younger than two with Wiskott-Aldrich syndrome, due to receive a stem cell transplant. The chain recombines TRBV5-1 with TRBJ2-1; D unresolved. CDR3 nucleotides: TGCGCCAGCAGCTTGGGCCCCCAACTTGGCAATGAGCAGTTCTTC. Its protein product is CASSLGPQLGNEQFF.